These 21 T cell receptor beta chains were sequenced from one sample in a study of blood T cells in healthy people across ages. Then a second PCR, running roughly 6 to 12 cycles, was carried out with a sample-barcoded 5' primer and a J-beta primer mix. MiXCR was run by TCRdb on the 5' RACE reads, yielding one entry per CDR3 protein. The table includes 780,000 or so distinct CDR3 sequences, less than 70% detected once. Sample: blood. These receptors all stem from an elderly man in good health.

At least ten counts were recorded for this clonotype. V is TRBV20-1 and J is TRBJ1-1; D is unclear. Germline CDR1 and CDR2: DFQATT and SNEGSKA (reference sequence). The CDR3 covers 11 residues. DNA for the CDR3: TGCCGAGGTCTTTTGAACACTGAAGCTTTCTTT. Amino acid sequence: CRGLLNTEAFF.

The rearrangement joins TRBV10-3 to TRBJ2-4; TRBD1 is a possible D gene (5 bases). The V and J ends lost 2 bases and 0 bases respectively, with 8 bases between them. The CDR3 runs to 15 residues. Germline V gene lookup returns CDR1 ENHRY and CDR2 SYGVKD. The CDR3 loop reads CAISEGARAKNIQYF. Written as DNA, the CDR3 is TGTGCCATCAGTGAGGGGGCGCGAGCCAAAAACATTCAGTACTTC.

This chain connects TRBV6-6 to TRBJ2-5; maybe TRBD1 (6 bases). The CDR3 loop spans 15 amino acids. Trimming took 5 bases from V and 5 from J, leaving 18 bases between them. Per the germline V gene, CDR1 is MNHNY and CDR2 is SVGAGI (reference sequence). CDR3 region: CASSPPGQTTETQYF. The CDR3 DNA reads TGTGCCAGCAGTCCCCCAGGACAGACAACGGAGACCCAGTACTTC.

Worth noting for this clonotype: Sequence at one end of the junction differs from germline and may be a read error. The CDR3 nucleotides are TGTGCCAACAGTCAGCAGGTCTCCTACGAGCAGTACTTC. This codes for CANSQQVSYEQYF. The chain couples TRBV12-3 or TRBV12-4 to TRBJ2-7; D remains unclear. The CDR3 spans 13 residues.

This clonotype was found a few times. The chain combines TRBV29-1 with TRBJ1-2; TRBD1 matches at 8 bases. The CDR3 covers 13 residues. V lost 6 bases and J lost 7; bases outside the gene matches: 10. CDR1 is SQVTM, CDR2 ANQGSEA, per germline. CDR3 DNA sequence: TGCAGCGTCGATATGCAGGGGGCGGGTGGCTACACCTTC. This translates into CSVDMQGAGGYTF.

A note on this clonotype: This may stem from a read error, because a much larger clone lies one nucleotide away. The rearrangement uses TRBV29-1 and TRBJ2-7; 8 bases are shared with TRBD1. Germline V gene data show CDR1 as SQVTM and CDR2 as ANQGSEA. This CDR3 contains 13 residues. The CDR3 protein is CNVEGTGSYEQYF. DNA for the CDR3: TGCAACGTTGAGGGGACAGGTTCCTACGAGCAGTACTTC.

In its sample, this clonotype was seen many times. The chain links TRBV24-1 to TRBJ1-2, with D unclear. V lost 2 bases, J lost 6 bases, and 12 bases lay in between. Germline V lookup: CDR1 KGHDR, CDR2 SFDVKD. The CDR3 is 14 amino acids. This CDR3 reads CATSDSGRGNGYTF. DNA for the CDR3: TGTGCCACCAGTGATTCCGGGCGAGGGAATGGCTACACCTTC.

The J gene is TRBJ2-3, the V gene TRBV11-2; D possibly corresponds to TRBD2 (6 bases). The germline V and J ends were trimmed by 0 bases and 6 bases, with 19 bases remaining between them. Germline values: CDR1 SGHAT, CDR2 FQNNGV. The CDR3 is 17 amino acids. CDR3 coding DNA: TGTGCCAGCAGCTTAGATCTTCTGGGGGAGGAGTCTGATACGCAGTATTTT. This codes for CASSLDLLGEESDTQYF.

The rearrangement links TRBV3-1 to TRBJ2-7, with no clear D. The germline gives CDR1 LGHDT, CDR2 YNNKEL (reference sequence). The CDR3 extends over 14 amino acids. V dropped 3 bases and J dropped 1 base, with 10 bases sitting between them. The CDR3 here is CASSHASASYEQYF. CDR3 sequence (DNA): TGTGCCAGCAGCCATGCCAGTGCATCCTACGAGCAGTACTTC.

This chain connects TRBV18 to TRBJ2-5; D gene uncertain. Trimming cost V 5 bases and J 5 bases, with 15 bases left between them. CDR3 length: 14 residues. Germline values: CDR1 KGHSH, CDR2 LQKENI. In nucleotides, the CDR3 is TGTGCCAGCTCAGCGTCTGGCGTCGGTGAGACCCAGTACTTC. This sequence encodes CASSASGVGETQYF.

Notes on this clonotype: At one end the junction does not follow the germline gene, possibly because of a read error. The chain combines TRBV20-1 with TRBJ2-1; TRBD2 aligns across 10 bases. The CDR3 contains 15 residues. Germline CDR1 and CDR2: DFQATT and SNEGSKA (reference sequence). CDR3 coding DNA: TGCAGTGCTCTTAAGCGGGAGGGCTCCTACAAGGAGCAGTTCTTC. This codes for CSALKREGSYKEQFF.

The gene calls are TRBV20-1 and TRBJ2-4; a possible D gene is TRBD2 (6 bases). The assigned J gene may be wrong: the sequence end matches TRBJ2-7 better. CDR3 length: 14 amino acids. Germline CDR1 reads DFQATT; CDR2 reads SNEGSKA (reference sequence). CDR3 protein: CSARRLASPYEQYF. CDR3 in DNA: TGCAGTGCTAGGAGGCTAGCGAGTCCCTACGAGCAGTACTTC.

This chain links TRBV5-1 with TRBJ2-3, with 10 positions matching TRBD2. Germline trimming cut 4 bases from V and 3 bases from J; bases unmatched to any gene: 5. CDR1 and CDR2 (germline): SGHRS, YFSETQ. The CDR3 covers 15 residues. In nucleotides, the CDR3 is TGCGCCAGCAGCCTAGCGGGAGATTTGACAGATACGCAGTATTTT. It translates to CASSLAGDLTDTQYF.

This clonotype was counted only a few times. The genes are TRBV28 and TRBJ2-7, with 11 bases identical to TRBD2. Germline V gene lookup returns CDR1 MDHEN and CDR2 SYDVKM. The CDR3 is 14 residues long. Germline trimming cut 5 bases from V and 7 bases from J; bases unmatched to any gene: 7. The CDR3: CASSRLAGPREQYF. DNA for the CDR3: TGTGCCAGCAGTCGACTAGCGGGGCCTAGGGAGCAGTACTTC.

The CDR3 region is CASSWTGADYNEQYF. CDR3 DNA sequence: TGCGCCAGCAGCTGGACAGGGGCGGACTACAATGAGCAGTACTTC. The chain couples TRBV5-1 to TRBJ2-1; 9 nucleotides align to TRBD1. The tail of the sequence fits TRBJ2-7 better, so the J call may be wrong. The CDR3 totals 15 residues. The germline CDR1 and CDR2 sequences are SGHRS and YFSETQ.

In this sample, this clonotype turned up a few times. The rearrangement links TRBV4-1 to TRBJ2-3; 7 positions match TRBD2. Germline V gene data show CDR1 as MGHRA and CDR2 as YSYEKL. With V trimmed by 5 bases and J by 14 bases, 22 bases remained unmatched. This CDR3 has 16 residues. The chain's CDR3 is CASSSGAQSGHRYAYF. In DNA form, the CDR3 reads TGCGCCAGCAGCAGCGGGGCCCAGTCTGGACACAGATACGCGTATTTT.

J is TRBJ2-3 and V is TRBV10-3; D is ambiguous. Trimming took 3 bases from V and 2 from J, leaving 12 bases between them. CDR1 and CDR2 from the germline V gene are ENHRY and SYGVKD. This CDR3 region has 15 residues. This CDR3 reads CAISDGRFLTDTQYF. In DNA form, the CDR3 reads TGTGCCATCAGTGACGGCAGATTCCTCACAGATACGCAGTATTTT.

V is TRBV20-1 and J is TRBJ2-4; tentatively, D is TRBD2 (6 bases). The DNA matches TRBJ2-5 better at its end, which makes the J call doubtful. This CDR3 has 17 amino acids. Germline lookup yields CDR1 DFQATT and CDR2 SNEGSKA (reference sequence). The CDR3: CSARVRILGGGQETQYF. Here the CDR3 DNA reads TGCAGTGCTAGAGTAAGAATTCTCGGGGGAGGACAAGAGACCCAGTACTTC.

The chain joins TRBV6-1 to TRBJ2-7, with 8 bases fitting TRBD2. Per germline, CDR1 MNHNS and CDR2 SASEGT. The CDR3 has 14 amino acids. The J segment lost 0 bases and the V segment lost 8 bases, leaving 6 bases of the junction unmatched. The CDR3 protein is CASWTSWTSYEQYF. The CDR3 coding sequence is TGTGCCAGCTGGACTAGCTGGACCTCCTACGAGCAGTACTTC.

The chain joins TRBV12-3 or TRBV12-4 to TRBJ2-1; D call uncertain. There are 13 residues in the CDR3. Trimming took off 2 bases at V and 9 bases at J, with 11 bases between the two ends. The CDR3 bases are TGTGCCAGCAGTTTATTGGGATATAGTGAGCAGTTCTTC. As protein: CASSLLGYSEQFF.

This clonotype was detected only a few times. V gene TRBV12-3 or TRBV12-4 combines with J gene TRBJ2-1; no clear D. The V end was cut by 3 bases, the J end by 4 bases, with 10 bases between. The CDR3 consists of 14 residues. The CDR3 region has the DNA TGTGCCAGCAGTTTCCGAAAATCTTACAATGAGCAGTTCTTC. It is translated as CASSFRKSYNEQFF.